The 22 T cell receptor beta chains below come from one sample, sequenced in a study of read filtering for tumor transcriptome and immune sequencing. The library was built from 400 to 500 ng RNA with molecular barcoded adaptors for alpha/delta and beta/gamma chains. TCRdb re-called the reads through MiXCR, storing one row per CDR3 protein. The repertoire consists of 50,000 or so distinct CDR3 sequences, with more than 9% occurring once and the leading ten covering 16%. Sequencing input: a population of CD138-negative cells sorted from bone marrow. These receptors all come from a donor aged 40 or older with multiple myeloma.

This clonotype came up many times. The genes are TRBV7-2 and TRBJ1-4; TRBD1 might be the D (6 bases). Germline CDR1 is SGHTA and CDR2 is FQGNSA. Trimming shortened V by 4 bases and J by 3 bases, and 21 bases separated the two germline ends. This CDR3 is 18 amino acids long. The chain's CDR3 is CASSSGTITGLANEKLFF. The CDR3 DNA reads as TGTGCCAGCAGCTCGGGGACGATCACAGGGTTGGCTAATGAAAAACTGTTTTTT.

This clonotype was found many times. The CDR3 coding sequence is TGCAGCGGGCAGGGTGGCACAGATACGCAGTATTTT. Encoded protein: CSGQGGTDTQYF. This rearrangement joins TRBV29-1 to TRBJ2-3; D might be TRBD1 (5 bases). Per germline, CDR1 SQVTM and CDR2 ANQGSEA. The V and J ends lost 7 bases and 1 base respectively, with 9 bases between them. The CDR3 covers 12 residues.

This clonotype showed up many times. This chain links TRBV4-1 with TRBJ1-2, with a weak D call TRBD1 (6 bases). The germline CDR1 and CDR2 sequences are MGHRA and YSYEKL. CDR3 length: 14 amino acids. Trimming removed 1 base at V and 5 bases at J, with 11 bases between. The CDR3 region is CASSQVGAQYGYTF. The CDR3 region has the DNA TGCGCCAGCAGCCAAGTGGGGGCTCAGTATGGCTACACCTTC.

This clonotype was observed at least ten times. V usage is TRBV7-8 and J usage is TRBJ1-1, with D tentatively TRBD1 (5 bases). CDR1 is SGHVS, CDR2 FQNEAQ, per germline. Trimming took off 5 bases at V and 4 bases at J, with 14 bases between the two ends. The CDR3 consists of 14 residues. This CDR3 is CASSPRDHPTEAFF. For the CDR3, the DNA is TGTGCCAGCAGCCCCCGGGACCACCCCACTGAAGCTTTCTTT.

The CDR3 DNA reads TGCAGTGCTAGAGATGTTTTCGGGTTTCAGTACAATGAGCAGTTCTTC. The encoded protein is CSARDVFGFQYNEQFF. The genes are TRBV20-1 and TRBJ2-1, with D uncertain. Trimming shortened V by 0 bases and J by 4 bases, and 16 bases separated the two germline ends. Germline assignment: CDR1 DFQATT and CDR2 SNEGSKA (reference sequence). CDR3 length: 16 residues.

This clonotype has a handful of counts. A much more abundant neighbour one base away suggests this may be a read error. The chain combines TRBV6-1 with TRBJ2-1, with D perhaps matching TRBD1 (7 bases). This CDR3 spans 16 amino acids. V was trimmed by 4 bases and J by 12 bases, leaving 25 bases between them. CDR1 and CDR2 (germline): MNHNS, SASEGT. The CDR3 spells CASSGDREAVVDGQFF. CDR3 coding DNA: TGTGCCAGCAGTGGAGACAGGGAGGCTGTGGTTGATGGGCAGTTCTTC.

This clonotype was detected ten times or more. The V gene is TRBV20-1, the J gene TRBJ2-5; D not resolved. Germline lookup yields CDR1 DFQATT and CDR2 SNEGSKA (reference sequence). Trimming left V 6 bases short and J 3 bases short, with 11 bases between. The CDR3 is 12 residues long. CDR3 region: CSAIGREETQYF. Here the CDR3 DNA reads TGCAGTGCCATCGGACGGGAAGAGACCCAGTACTTC.

Points on this clonotype: One junction end disagrees with the germline gene, perhaps due to a read error. The chain has TRBV9 and TRBJ2-2, with 9 bases matching TRBD2. Germline CDR1 SGDLS, CDR2 YYNGEE. The CDR3 contains 16 residues. CDR3 in DNA: TGTGCCAGCAGCCCGATGGGACTAGCCAACGCCGGGGAGCTTTTTTTT. The encoded protein is CASSPMGLANAGELFF.

This clonotype has only a few counts. The chain employs TRBV10-3 and TRBJ2-1; possibly TRBD1 for D (7 bases). Germline CDR1 ENHRY, CDR2 SYGVKD. Trimming stripped 7 bases from V and 6 bases from J, with 19 bases between. This CDR3 comprises 15 residues. CDR3 region: CAIKGEDRRRNEQFF. CDR3 bases: TGTGCCATCAAGGGGGAGGACAGGAGGCGCAATGAGCAGTTCTTC.

Ten or more counts support this clonotype. The V call is TRBV5-5, the J call TRBJ2-5; TRBD1 agrees at 7 bases. Trimming cost V 6 bases and J 4 bases; bases outside gene matches: 9. Per germline, CDR1 SGHKS and CDR2 YYEKEE (reference sequence). The CDR3 extends over 14 amino acids. The CDR3 region has the DNA TGTGCCAGCACCGTTTCGACAGGGATAGAGACCCAGTACTTC. It is translated as CASTVSTGIETQYF.

This clonotype was seen at least ten times. The chain is built from TRBV3-1 and TRBJ2-1; 7 bases are a match to TRBD1. From germline, CDR1 is LGHDT and CDR2 YNNKEL (reference sequence). Trimming at V came to 1 base and at J to 9 bases, leaving 6 bases not matched to a gene. The CDR3 consists of 14 residues. The CDR3 region has the DNA TGTGCCAGCAGCCAAGCTGACAGGGTGGGTGAGCAGTTCTTC. It specifies CASSQADRVGEQFF.

This clonotype was picked up many times. J is TRBJ2-7 and V is TRBV7-9; D is unclear. The CDR3 consists of 13 residues. Germline loops: CDR1 SEHNR, CDR2 FQNEAQ (reference sequence). V shed 2 bases and J shed 3 bases, with 8 bases lying between them. Written as DNA, the CDR3 is TGTGCCAGCAGCTTAACGAAGAACTACGAGCAGTACTTC. As protein: CASSLTKNYEQYF. Combining the CDR3 with reference TRBV7-9 and TRBJ2-7 gives the whole variable domain DTGVSQNPRHKITKRGQNVTFRCDPISEHNRLYWYRQTLGQGPEFLTYFQNEAQLEKSRLLSDRFSAERPKGSFSTLEIQRTEQGDSAMYLCASSLTKNYEQYFGPGTRLTVT.

In the case of this clonotype: One base away lies a much larger clone, so this may be a sequencing read error. This chain links TRBV12-3 or TRBV12-4 with TRBJ2-1; the D is unclear. The CDR3 has 15 residues. The CDR3: CASSPSRSSYNGQFF. The CDR3 bases are TGTGCCAGCAGTCCCTCGCGGAGCTCCTACAATGGGCAGTTCTTC.

This clonotype was seen repeatedly, ten times or more. The chain uses TRBV12-3 or TRBV12-4 and TRBJ1-5; TRBD1 might be the D (6 bases). The CDR3 has 16 amino acids. Trimming left V 3 bases short and J 0 bases short, with 12 bases between. DNA of the CDR3: TGTGCCAGCAGTTTCGGCGGGGGGGCTAGCAATCAGCCCCAGCATTTT. Protein: CASSFGGGASNQPQHF.

Notes on this clonotype: A read error is possible here, since a much larger clone lies one base away. The chain carries TRBV2 and TRBJ1-1; D uncertain. CDR3 length equals 15 residues. Looked up from germline, CDR1 is SNHLY and CDR2 is FYNNEI. The CDR3 DNA is TGTGCCAGCAGGGACGACCTAGGACGGAACACTGAAGCTCTCTTT. Protein product: CASRDDLGRNTEALF. Full variable domain (remainder filled in from reference TRBV2 and TRBJ1-1): EPEVTQTPSHQVTQMGQEVILRCVPISNHLYFYWYRQILGQKVEFLVSFYNNEISEKSEIFDDQFSVERPDGSNFTLKIRSTKLEDSAMYFCASRDDLGRNTEALFGQGTRLTVV.

This clonotype was seen many times. This sequence joins TRBV6-2 or TRBV6-3 and TRBJ2-3; 11 bases align to TRBD2. Germline-derived CDR1 and CDR2 are MNHEY and SVGEGT. The CDR3 has 14 residues. With V trimmed by 11 bases and J by 3 bases, 7 bases remained unmatched. CDR3 coding DNA: TGTGCCGTGGCTAGCGGGGGGATTACAGATACGCAGTATTTT. It encodes CAVASGGITDTQYF.

This clonotype was detected many times. V usage is TRBV5-1 and J usage is TRBJ2-5; 8 nucleotides agree with TRBD1. V shed 1 base, J shed 2 bases, and the junction held 22 bases outside the gene matches. CDR1 and CDR2 from the germline V gene are SGHRS and YFSETQ. CDR3 length: 21 amino acids. CDR3 sequence reads: CASSLSKVRREPGQDQETQYF. The DNA for the CDR3 is TGCGCCAGCAGCTTGAGCAAAGTACGGCGAGAGCCGGGACAGGATCAAGAGACCCAGTACTTC.

This clonotype was recorded at least ten times. The rearrangement uses TRBV11-3 and TRBJ2-3; D is ambiguous. The CDR3 totals 14 residues. V was trimmed by 0 bases and J by 6 bases, leaving 10 bases between them. Germline CDR1 is SGHNT and CDR2 is YENEEA. The chain's CDR3 is CASSLEGQVDTQYF. The CDR3 DNA reads TGTGCCAGCAGCTTAGAGGGCCAAGTGGATACGCAGTATTTT. Full variable domain (outside the CDR3, taken from reference TRBV11-3 and TRBJ2-3): EAGVVQSPRYKIIEKKQPVAFWCNPISGHNTLYWYLQNLGQGPELLIRYENEEAVDDSQLPKDRFSAERLKGVDSTLKIQPAELGDSAVYLCASSLEGQVDTQYFGPGTRLTVL.

This clonotype occurred a few times. A much larger clone lies one base from this, so it may be a read error. This likely comes from a read error, as the CDR3 has no conserved phenylalanine or tryptophan at its end. The chain is built from TRBV20-1 and TRBJ2-3; 8 nucleotides agree with TRBD1. This CDR3 comprises 16 residues. V lost 6 bases and J lost 4; bases outside the gene matches: 15. The germline V gene encodes CDR1 DFQATT and CDR2 SNEGSKA (reference sequence). The CDR3: CSALDEIKQGADTQYS. The CDR3 DNA reads as TGCAGTGCGCTAGACGAGATAAAACAGGGGGCAGATACGCAGTATTCT.

This clonotype has just one count. The germline gene is not matched at one end of the junction; a read error may be the cause. The rearrangement links TRBV6-2 or TRBV6-3 to TRBJ1-1; D remains ambiguous. Germline values: CDR1 MNHEY, CDR2 SVGEGT. The CDR3 covers 13 residues. This CDR3 is CASGADINTEAFF. Here the CDR3 DNA reads TGTGCCAGCGGAGCAGACATAAACACCGAAGCTTTCTTT.

This clonotype was seen repeatedly, ten times or more. The chain recombines TRBV4-1 with TRBJ2-7, with 8 nucleotides matching TRBD1. This CDR3 has 14 residues. Germline V CDR1 and CDR2: MGHRA, YSYEKL. V was pared by 0 bases and J by 6 bases, with 4 bases of the junction left unmatched. The CDR3 protein is CASSQDGRGREQYF. The CDR3 coding sequence is TGCGCCAGCAGCCAAGATGGCAGGGGGCGCGAGCAGTACTTC.

Many counts were recorded for this clonotype. The rearrangement uses TRBV6-5 and TRBJ1-5; TRBD1 is a possible D gene (5 bases). V was cut by 6 bases and J by 4 bases, with 10 bases left in between. Germline CDR1 is MNHEY and CDR2 is SVGAGI. The CDR3 totals 13 residues. CDR3 DNA: TGTGCCAGCAGGCGGACACTTAATCAGCCCCAGCATTTT. This translates into CASRRTLNQPQHF.